Below are 25 T cell receptor beta chains sequenced from a single sample in a study of identical twins. A single record per CDR3 protein comes from TCRdb applying MiXCR to the 5' RACE reads. The sample gives some 240,000 distinct CDR3 sequences, about 8.3% of which show up once; less than 4% is in the top ten. The sample was also linked to a second study, of yellow fever vaccine responses in identical twins.

Material: CD8+ T cells sorted from blood. All receptors derive from a woman between 18 and 30 years old in good health.

Many counts were recorded for this clonotype. The V call is TRBV27, the J call TRBJ2-3, with D unresolved. CDR1 MNHEY and CDR2 SMNVEV come from the germline V gene (reference sequence). The CDR3 contains 18 residues. The V and J ends lost 2 bases and 1 base respectively, with 19 bases between them. The CDR3 sequence is CASSLRGLERMGTDTQYF. The CDR3 nucleotides are TGTGCCAGCAGTTTACGAGGTCTTGAGAGGATGGGCACAGATACGCAGTATTTT.

This rearrangement joins TRBV4-1 to TRBJ2-7; a possible D gene is TRBD1 (6 bases). Germline CDR1 reads MGHRA; CDR2 reads YSYEKL. V was trimmed by 3 bases and J by 0 bases, leaving 15 bases between them. This CDR3 region has 16 residues. The chain's CDR3 is CASSHGDRDNSYEQYF. CDR3 in DNA: TGCGCCAGCAGCCACGGAGATCGGGACAACTCCTACGAGCAGTACTTC.

This clonotype was counted between two and nine times. The chain links TRBV29-1 to TRBJ1-2, with no clear D. Trimming cost V 3 bases and J 3 bases, with 14 bases left between them. Germline CDR1 is SQVTM and CDR2 is ANQGSEA. There are 14 residues in the CDR3. CDR3 protein: CSVEASVGYYGYTF. The CDR3 DNA reads TGCAGCGTTGAGGCGTCGGTGGGATACTATGGCTACACCTTC.

The chain links TRBV3-1 to TRBJ2-1; TRBD2 matches at 7 bases. Germline CDR1 LGHDT, CDR2 YNNKEL (reference sequence). The CDR3 is made up of 17 amino acids. After removal of 3 bases from V and 4 bases from J, the junction contained 12 bases not matched to a gene. The CDR3, as DNA: TGTGCCAGCAGCCACCACACCCGAGGACTAGATTACAATGAGCAGTTCTTC. Its protein product is CASSHHTRGLDYNEQFF.

This clonotype has just a few counts. The chain is built from TRBV14 and TRBJ2-5; D is ambiguous. CDR1 is SGHDN and CDR2 is FVKESK in the germline V gene. The ends were cut back, 5 bases at V and 4 bases at J, with 17 bases in the middle. This CDR3 spans 15 amino acids. The CDR3 sequence: CASSSHEWDRETQYF. In DNA, the CDR3 is TGTGCCAGCAGCTCCCATGAGTGGGATCGAGAGACCCAGTACTTC.

This clonotype was observed a handful of times. V is TRBV29-1 and J is TRBJ2-5; possible D gene TRBD1, 6 bases. There are 14 residues in the CDR3. The V gene lost 4 bases and the J gene lost 1 base, with 13 bases spanning the gap. Germline lookup yields CDR1 SQVTM and CDR2 ANQGSEA. CDR3 DNA: TGCAGCGTTGTCAGGGGCGACGTCCAAGAGACCCAGTACTTC. Its translation: CSVVRGDVQETQYF.

The V and J genes are TRBV11-2 and TRBJ2-7; D is possibly TRBD2 (5 bases). The germline gives CDR1 SGHAT, CDR2 FQNNGV. Trimming pared 5 bases from V and 3 bases from J, leaving 14 bases between. The length of the CDR3 is 14 residues. The CDR3 nucleotides read TGTGCCAGCAGCCCCCCTGGACTTTTCTACGAGCAGTACTTC. Its translation: CASSPPGLFYEQYF.

The table lists this clonotype with a few counts. The chain couples TRBV9 to TRBJ2-2, with D possibly being TRBD2 (6 bases). This CDR3 contains 15 residues. The germline gives CDR1 SGDLS, CDR2 YYNGEE. The V end was cut by 3 bases, the J end by 1 base, with 10 bases between. CDR3 amino acids: CASSGSGGNTGELFF. In nucleotides, the CDR3 is TGTGCCAGCAGCGGTAGCGGAGGGAACACCGGGGAGCTGTTTTTT.

V and J are TRBV15 and TRBJ2-3; TRBD2 aligns across 7 bases. Germline V lookup: CDR1 LNHNV, CDR2 YYDKDF (reference sequence). J lost 2 bases, V lost 1 base, and 3 bases had no gene match. CDR3 length: 15 residues. DNA for the CDR3: TGTGCCACCAGCAGAGGAACTAGCGACACAGATACGCAGTATTTT. Translated: CATSRGTSDTDTQYF. The variable domain in full, with the rest retrieved from reference TRBV15 and TRBJ2-3, is DAMVIQNPRYQVTQFGKPVTLSCSQTLNHNVMYWYQQKSSQAPKLLFHYYDKDFNNEADTPDNFQSRRPNTSFCFLDIRSPGLGDTAMYLCATSRGTSDTDTQYFGPGTRLTVL.

This clonotype was detected many times. The chain employs TRBV20-1 and TRBJ2-7; D not resolved. Germline V CDR1 and CDR2: DFQATT, SNEGSKA (reference sequence). V dropped 0 bases and J dropped 3 bases, with 12 bases sitting between them. The CDR3 is 14 residues long. The CDR3: CSARDEEGFYEQYF. Here the CDR3 DNA reads TGCAGTGCTAGAGATGAGGAAGGCTTCTACGAGCAGTACTTC.

This clonotype was counted a few times. V usage is TRBV2 and J usage is TRBJ2-1; 7 nucleotides line up with TRBD2. The V gene end was trimmed by 3 bases and the J gene end by 1 base; junction bases not matched to a gene: 9. The CDR3 has 17 amino acids. The germline gives CDR1 SNHLY, CDR2 FYNNEI. The CDR3: CASSDIRLADSYNEQFF. The CDR3 bases are TGTGCCAGCAGTGATATCAGACTAGCCGATTCCTACAATGAGCAGTTCTTC.

This clonotype was found a few times. The chain links TRBV20-1 to TRBJ2-5; no clear D gene. Trimming took off 1 base at V and 2 bases at J, with 17 bases between the two ends. The CDR3 has 16 residues. Germline values: CDR1 DFQATT, CDR2 SNEGSKA (reference sequence). CDR3 DNA: TGCAGTGCTAGAGCTTTGTCCGGGCGGAGACAAGAGACCCAGTACTTC. Residues: CSARALSGRRQETQYF.

This clonotype occurred a few times. The rearrangement links TRBV6-5 to TRBJ1-6; possibly TRBD1 for D (6 bases). The germline V gene has CDR1 MNHEY and CDR2 SVGAGI. The V end lost 6 bases, the J end lost 13 bases, and 10 bases lay between the germline ends. CDR3 length: 11 amino acids. The CDR3, as DNA: TGTGCCAGCAGGGTGACAGGTCCCCTCCACTTT. This sequence encodes CASRVTGPLHF.

The CDR3 bases are TGTGCCAGCAGCTTTGGACCCATGAACACTGAAGCTTTCTTT. Encoded protein: CASSFGPMNTEAFF. The genes are TRBV5-6 and TRBJ1-1, with D unresolved. Germline V gene lookup returns CDR1 SGHDT and CDR2 YYEEEE. V lost 2 bases and J 0 bases, leaving 8 bases between the germline ends. There are 14 residues in the CDR3.

This clonotype was observed a few times. This sequence joins TRBV6-1 and TRBJ2-5; D might be TRBD1 (6 bases). The CDR3 has 13 residues. Trimming removed 7 bases from V and 4 bases from J, with 13 bases in between. Germline assignment: CDR1 MNHNS and CDR2 SASEGT. The chain's CDR3 is CASNRIGGETQYF. For the CDR3, the DNA is TGTGCCAGCAATCGAATAGGGGGAGAGACCCAGTACTTC.

This clonotype showed up many times. The chain couples TRBV29-1 to TRBJ2-1; D may correspond to TRBD1 or TRBD2 (5 bases each). In germline, CDR1 is SQVTM, CDR2 ANQGSEA. The V and J ends lost 3 bases and 5 bases respectively, with 14 bases between them. The CDR3 is made up of 14 amino acids. CDR3 nucleotides: TGCAGCGTTGATATGTCCGGGGCAAACAATGAGCAGTTCTTC. Its protein product is CSVDMSGANNEQFF.

The chain carries TRBV3-1 and TRBJ2-1; no clear D. Per the germline V gene, CDR1 is LGHDT and CDR2 is YNNKEL (reference sequence). The V end lost 2 bases, the J end lost 7 bases, and 18 bases lay between the germline ends. The CDR3 loop spans 16 amino acids. DNA of the CDR3: TGTGCCAGCAGCCAACCCCCTGCGGTGGGTCGGAATGAGCAGTTCTTC. It translates to CASSQPPAVGRNEQFF.

V gene TRBV11-3 combines with J gene TRBJ2-1; TRBD1 matches 7 bases. V was pared by 5 bases and J by 0 bases, with 4 bases of the junction left unmatched. There are 15 residues in the CDR3. Germline CDR1 and CDR2: SGHNT and YENEEA. The chain's CDR3 is CASSPRDSSYNEQFF. The CDR3 DNA reads as TGTGCCAGCAGCCCCCGGGACAGCTCCTACAATGAGCAGTTCTTC.

This clonotype has a count of ten or more. The CDR3 sequence is CASSSGTYNEQFF. In DNA, the CDR3 is TGTGCCAGCAGCTCCGGTACCTACAATGAGCAGTTCTTC. The chain employs TRBV11-2 and TRBJ2-1; D call uncertain. The length of the CDR3 is 13 residues. Trimming shortened V by 4 bases and J by 2 bases, and 6 bases separated the two germline ends. Looked up from germline, CDR1 is SGHAT and CDR2 is FQNNGV.

This clonotype has only a few counts. The chain recombines TRBV5-1 with TRBJ2-5; 9 positions match TRBD2. The CDR3 loop spans 15 amino acids. CDR1 is SGHRS, CDR2 YFSETQ, per germline. The V and J ends lost 0 bases and 4 bases, in that order; junction bases with no gene match: 4. CDR3 nucleotide sequence: TGCGCCAGCAGCTTGGAGAGCGGGGGGCCAGAGACCCAGTACTTC. Translated: CASSLESGGPETQYF.

This clonotype has more than one count but fewer than ten. The chain joins TRBV29-1 to TRBJ2-7; the match to TRBD1 covers 9 bases. CDR3 size: 13 residues. Germline lookup yields CDR1 SQVTM and CDR2 ANQGSEA. V lost 4 bases, J lost 3 bases, and 4 bases stayed unmatched. CDR3 nucleotide sequence: TGCAGCGTTGGGACAGGGGCGGGCTACGAGCAGTACTTC. This codes for CSVGTGAGYEQYF.

This clonotype was recorded many times. This chain uses TRBV29-1 with TRBJ2-7, with 7 bases aligning to TRBD1. The CDR3 contains 13 residues. V was pared by 7 bases and J by 1 base, with 7 bases of the junction left unmatched. Germline CDR1 and CDR2: SQVTM and ANQGSEA. CDR3 sequence (DNA): TGCAGCGCCGGGGACAGATTATCCTACGAGCAGTACTTC. It translates to CSAGDRLSYEQYF.

This clonotype was counted between two and nine times. V is TRBV27 and J is TRBJ2-7; D is uncertain. V dropped 7 bases and J dropped 2 bases, with 15 bases sitting between them. The CDR3 is made up of 14 amino acids. Germline loops: CDR1 MNHEY, CDR2 SMNVEV (reference sequence). The CDR3 protein is CASKPEYGTYEQYF. The CDR3 nucleotides are TGTGCCAGCAAGCCGGAGTATGGAACCTACGAGCAGTACTTC.

This clonotype was recorded many times. The CDR3 DNA is TGTGCCAGCAGTTTAGGGGGAGGTCAATTTTACGAGCAGTACTTC. It yields the protein CASSLGGGQFYEQYF. The rearrangement uses TRBV12-3 or TRBV12-4 and TRBJ2-7; D is perhaps TRBD2 (6 bases). The CDR3 has 15 residues. V lost 1 base and J 4 bases, leaving 14 bases between the germline ends.

In this sample, this clonotype turned up many times. For the CDR3, the DNA is TGTGCCAGCAGCTGGACCTCTGGGGCCAACGTCCTGACTTTC. It is translated as CASSWTSGANVLTF. The chain joins TRBV11-1 to TRBJ2-6, with D hard to call. The V gene's germline CDR1 is SGHAT and CDR2 FQDESV (reference sequence). V lost 4 bases, J lost 0 bases, and 4 bases lay in between. The CDR3 totals 14 residues.